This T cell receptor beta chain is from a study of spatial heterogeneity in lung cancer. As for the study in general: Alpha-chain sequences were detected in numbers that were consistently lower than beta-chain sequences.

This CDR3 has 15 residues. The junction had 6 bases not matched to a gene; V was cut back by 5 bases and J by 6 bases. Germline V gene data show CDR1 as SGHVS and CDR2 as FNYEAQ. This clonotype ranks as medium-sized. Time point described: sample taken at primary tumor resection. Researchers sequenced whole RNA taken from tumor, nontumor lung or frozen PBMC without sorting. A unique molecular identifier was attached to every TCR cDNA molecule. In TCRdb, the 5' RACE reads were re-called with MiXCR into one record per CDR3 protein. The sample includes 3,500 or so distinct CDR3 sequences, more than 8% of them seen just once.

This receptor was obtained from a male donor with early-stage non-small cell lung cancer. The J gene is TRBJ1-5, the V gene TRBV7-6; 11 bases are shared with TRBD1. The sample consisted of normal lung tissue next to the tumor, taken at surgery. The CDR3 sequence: CASSPRTGGGQPQHF. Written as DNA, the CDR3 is TGTGCCAGCAGCCCCCGGACAGGGGGCGGTCAGCCCCAGCATTTT.